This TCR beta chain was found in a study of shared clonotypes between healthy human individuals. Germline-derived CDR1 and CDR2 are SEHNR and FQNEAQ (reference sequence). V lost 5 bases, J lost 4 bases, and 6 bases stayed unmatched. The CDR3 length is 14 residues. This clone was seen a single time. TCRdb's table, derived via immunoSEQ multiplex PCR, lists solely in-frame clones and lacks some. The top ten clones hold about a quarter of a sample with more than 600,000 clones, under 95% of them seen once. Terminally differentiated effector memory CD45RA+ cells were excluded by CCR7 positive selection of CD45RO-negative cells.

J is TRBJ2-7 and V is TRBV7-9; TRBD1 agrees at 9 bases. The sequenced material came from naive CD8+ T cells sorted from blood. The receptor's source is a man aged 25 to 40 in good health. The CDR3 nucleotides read TGTGCCAGCAGCCACCGGGACAGGGTGTACGAGCAGTACTTC. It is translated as CASSHRDRVYEQYF. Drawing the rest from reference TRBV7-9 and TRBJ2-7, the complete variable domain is DTGVSQNPRHKITKRGQNVTFRCDPISEHNRLYWYRQTLGQGPEFLTYFQNEAQLEKSRLLSDRFSAERPKGSFSTLEIQRTEQGDSAMYLCASSHRDRVYEQYFGPGTRLTVT.